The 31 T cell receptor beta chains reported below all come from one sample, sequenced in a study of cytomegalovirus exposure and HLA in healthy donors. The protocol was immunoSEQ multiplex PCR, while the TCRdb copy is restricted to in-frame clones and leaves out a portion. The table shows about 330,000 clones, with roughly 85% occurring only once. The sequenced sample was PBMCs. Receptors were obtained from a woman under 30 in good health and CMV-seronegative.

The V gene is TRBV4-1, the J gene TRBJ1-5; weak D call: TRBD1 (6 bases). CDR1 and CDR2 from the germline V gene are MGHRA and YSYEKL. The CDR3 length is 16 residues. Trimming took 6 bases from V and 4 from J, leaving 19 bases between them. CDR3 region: CASSHGEEQGNQPQHF. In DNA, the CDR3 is TGCGCCAGCAGTCACGGGGAAGAACAGGGTAATCAGCCCCAGCATTTT.

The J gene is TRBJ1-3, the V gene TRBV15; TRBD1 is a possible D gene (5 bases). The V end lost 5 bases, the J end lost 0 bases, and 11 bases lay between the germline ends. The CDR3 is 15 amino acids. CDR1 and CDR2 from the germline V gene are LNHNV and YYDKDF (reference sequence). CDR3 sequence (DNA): TGTGCCACCAGCCCGGGGGTCTTCTCTGGAAACACCATATATTTT. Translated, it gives CATSPGVFSGNTIYF.

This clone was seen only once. The CDR3 protein is CASSSWDSSYEQYF. DNA for the CDR3: TGTGCCAGCAGCAGCTGGGACAGCTCCTACGAGCAGTACTTC. This sequence joins TRBV7-2 and TRBJ2-7; 7 bases agree with TRBD1. The V and J ends lost 5 bases and 0 bases, in that order; junction bases with no gene match: 4. This CDR3 contains 14 residues. CDR1 is SGHTA, CDR2 FQGNSA, per germline.

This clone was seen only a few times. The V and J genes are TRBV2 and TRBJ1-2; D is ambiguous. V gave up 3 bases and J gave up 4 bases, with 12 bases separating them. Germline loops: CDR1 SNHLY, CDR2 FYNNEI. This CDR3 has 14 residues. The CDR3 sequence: CASSDGRAIYGYTF. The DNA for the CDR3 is TGTGCCAGCAGTGATGGGCGCGCTATCTATGGCTACACCTTC.

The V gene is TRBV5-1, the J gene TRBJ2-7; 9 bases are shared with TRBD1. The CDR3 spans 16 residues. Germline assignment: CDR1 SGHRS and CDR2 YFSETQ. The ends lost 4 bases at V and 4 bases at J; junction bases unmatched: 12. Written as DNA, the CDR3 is TGCGCCAGCAGCCCGGGACAGGGAATCGGGAGGTACGAGCAGTACTTC. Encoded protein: CASSPGQGIGRYEQYF.

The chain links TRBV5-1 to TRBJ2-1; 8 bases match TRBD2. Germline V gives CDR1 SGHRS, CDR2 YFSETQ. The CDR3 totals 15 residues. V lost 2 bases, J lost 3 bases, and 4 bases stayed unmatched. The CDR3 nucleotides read TGCGCCAGCAGCTTACTAGCGGAGAACTACAATGAGCAGTTCTTC. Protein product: CASSLLAENYNEQFF.

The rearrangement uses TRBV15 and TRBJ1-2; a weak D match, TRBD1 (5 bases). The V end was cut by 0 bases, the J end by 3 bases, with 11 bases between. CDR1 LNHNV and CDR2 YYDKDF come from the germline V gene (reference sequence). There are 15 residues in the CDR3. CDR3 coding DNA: TGTGCCACCAGCAGAGAGAGGACACTACACTATGGCTACACCTTC. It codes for CATSRERTLHYGYTF.

In DNA, the CDR3 is TGTGCCAGCAGCTTGGATGGTGGGGCAGGGACCCAGTACTTC. As protein: CASSLDGGAGTQYF. This chain joins TRBV5-4 and TRBJ2-5, with D perhaps TRBD1 (5 bases). The CDR3 is 14 amino acids. Germline CDR1 reads SGHNT; CDR2 reads YYREEE (reference sequence). V was cut by 0 bases and J by 7 bases, with 13 bases left in between.

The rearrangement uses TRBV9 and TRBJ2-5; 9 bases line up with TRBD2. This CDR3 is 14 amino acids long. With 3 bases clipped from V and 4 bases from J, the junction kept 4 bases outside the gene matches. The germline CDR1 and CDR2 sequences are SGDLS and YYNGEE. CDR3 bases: TGTGCCAGCAGCGCCCCGGGACTAGCAGAGACCCAGTACTTC. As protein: CASSAPGLAETQYF.

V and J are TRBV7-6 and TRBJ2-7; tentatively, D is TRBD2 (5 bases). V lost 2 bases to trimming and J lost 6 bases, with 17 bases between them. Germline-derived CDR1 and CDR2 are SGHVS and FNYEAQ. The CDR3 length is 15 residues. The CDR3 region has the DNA TGTGCCAGCAGCTTAAATCGGGCTAGCACCAGCGAGCAGTACTTC. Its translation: CASSLNRASTSEQYF.

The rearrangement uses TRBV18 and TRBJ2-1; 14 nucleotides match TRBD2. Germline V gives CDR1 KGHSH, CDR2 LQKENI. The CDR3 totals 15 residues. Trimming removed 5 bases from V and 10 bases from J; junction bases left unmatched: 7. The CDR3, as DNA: TGTGCCAGCTCAATCGGGACTAGCGGGAGCGGCGAGCAGTTCTTC. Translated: CASSIGTSGSGEQFF.

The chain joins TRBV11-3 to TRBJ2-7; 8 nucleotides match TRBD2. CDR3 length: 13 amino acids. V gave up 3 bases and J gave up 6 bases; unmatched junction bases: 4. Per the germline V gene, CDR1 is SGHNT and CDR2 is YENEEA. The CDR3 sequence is CASSFTSGGEQYF. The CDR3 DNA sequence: TGTGCCAGCAGCTTTACTAGCGGCGGCGAGCAGTACTTC.

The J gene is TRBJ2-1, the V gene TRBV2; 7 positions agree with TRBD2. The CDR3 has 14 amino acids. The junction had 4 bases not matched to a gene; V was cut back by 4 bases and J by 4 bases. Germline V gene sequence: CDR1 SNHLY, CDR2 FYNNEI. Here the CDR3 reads CASSGREWYNEQFF. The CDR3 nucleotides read TGTGCCAGCAGTGGGCGGGAGTGGTACAATGAGCAGTTCTTC.

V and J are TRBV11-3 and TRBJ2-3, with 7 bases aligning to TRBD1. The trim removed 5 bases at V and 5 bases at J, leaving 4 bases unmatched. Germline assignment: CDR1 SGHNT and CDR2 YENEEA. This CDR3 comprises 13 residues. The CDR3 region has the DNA TGTGCCAGCAGCCCCCGGACAGGAGATACGCAGTATTTT. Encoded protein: CASSPRTGDTQYF.

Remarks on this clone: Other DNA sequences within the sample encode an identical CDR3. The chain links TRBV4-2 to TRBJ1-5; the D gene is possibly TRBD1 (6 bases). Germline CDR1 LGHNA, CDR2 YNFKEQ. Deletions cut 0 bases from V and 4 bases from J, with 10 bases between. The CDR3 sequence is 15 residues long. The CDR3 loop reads CASSQDQGLNQPQHF. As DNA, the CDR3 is TGTGCCAGCAGCCAAGACCAGGGGTTAAATCAGCCCCAGCATTTT.

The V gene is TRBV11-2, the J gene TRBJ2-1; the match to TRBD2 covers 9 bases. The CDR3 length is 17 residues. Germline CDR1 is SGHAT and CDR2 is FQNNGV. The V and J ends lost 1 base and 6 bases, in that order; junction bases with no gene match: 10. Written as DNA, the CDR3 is TGTGCCAGCAGCTTAGTGGGGGCGGGAGGGCCCCCCAATGAGCAGTTCTTC. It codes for CASSLVGAGGPPNEQFF.

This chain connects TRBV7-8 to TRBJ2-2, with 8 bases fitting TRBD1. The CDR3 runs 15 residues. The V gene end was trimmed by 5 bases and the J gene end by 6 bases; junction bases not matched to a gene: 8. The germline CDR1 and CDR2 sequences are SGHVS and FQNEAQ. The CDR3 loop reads CASSRWTGRAGELFF. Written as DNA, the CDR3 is TGTGCCAGCAGCCGATGGACAGGGCGGGCCGGGGAGCTGTTTTTT.

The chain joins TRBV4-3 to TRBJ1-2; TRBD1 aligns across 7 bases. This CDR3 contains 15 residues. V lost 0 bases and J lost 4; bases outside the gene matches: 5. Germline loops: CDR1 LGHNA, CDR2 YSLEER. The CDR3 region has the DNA TGCGCCAGCAGCCAAGATAGGACAGGATTCTATGGCTACACCTTC. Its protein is CASSQDRTGFYGYTF.

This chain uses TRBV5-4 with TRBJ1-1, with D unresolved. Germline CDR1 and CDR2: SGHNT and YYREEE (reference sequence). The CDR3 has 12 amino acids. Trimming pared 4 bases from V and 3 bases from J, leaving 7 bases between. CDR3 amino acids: CASSLGDTEAFF. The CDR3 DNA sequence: TGTGCCAGCAGCCTGGGAGACACTGAAGCTTTCTTT.

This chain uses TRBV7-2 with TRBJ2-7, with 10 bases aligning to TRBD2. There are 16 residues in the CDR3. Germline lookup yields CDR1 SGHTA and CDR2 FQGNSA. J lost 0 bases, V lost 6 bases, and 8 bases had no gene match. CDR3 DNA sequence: TGTGCCAGCAGTTTAATAACTAGCGGGACCTCCTACGAGCAGTACTTC. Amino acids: CASSLITSGTSYEQYF.

The CDR3 nucleotides read TGCGCCAGCACCGTCCAAGCGGGGAGCACAGATACGCAGTATTTT. It is translated as CASTVQAGSTDTQYF. The J gene is TRBJ2-3, the V gene TRBV5-1; 7 bases align to TRBD2. Germline trimming cut 6 bases from V and 0 bases from J; bases unmatched to any gene: 7. This CDR3 has 15 amino acids. Germline V gene lookup returns CDR1 SGHRS and CDR2 YFSETQ.

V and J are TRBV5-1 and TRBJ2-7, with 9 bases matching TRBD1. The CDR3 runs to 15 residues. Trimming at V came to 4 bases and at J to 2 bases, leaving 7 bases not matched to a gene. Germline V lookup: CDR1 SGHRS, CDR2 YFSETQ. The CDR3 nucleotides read TGCGCCAGCAGCCTAGGACAGGGGAACACCTACGAGCAGTACTTC. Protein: CASSLGQGNTYEQYF.

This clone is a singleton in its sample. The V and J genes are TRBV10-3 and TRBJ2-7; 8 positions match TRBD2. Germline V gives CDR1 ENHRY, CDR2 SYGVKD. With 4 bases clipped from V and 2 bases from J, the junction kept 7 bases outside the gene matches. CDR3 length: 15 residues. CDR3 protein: CAISGSLAEAYEQYF. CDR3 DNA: TGTGCCATCAGTGGGTCACTAGCGGAAGCCTACGAGCAGTACTTC.

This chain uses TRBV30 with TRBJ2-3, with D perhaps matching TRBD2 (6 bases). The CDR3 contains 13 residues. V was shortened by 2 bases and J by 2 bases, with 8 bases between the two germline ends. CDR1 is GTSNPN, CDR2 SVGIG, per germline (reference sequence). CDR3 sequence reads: CAWSRGATDTQYF. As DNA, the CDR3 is TGTGCCTGGAGTCGCGGGGCCACAGATACGCAGTATTTT.

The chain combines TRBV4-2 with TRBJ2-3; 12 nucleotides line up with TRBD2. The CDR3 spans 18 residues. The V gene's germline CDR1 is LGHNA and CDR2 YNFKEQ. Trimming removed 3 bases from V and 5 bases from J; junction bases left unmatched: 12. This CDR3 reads CASSHAPLAGGDVDTQYF. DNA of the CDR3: TGTGCCAGCAGCCATGCGCCACTAGCGGGAGGCGATGTAGATACGCAGTATTTT.

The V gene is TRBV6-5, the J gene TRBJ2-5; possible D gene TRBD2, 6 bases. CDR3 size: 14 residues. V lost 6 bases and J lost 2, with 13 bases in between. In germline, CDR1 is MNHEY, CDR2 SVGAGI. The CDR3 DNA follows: TGTGCCAGCAGGCGGAGGGGTAGGCAAGAGACCCAGTACTTC. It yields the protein CASRRRGRQETQYF.

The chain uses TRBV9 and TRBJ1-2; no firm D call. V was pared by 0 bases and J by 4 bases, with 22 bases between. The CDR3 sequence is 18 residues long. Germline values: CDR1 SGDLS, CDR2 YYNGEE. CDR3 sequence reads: CASSVGRGSMNSLYGYTF. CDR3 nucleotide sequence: TGTGCCAGCAGCGTAGGGCGGGGAAGTATGAACAGCCTCTATGGCTACACCTTC.

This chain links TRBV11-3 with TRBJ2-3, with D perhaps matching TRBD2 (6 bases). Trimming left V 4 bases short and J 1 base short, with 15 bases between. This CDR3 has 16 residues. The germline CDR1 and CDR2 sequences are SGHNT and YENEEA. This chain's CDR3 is CASSYCRRRGTDTQYF. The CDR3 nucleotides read TGTGCCAGCAGCTATTGTCGGAGGAGGGGCACAGATACGCAGTATTTT.

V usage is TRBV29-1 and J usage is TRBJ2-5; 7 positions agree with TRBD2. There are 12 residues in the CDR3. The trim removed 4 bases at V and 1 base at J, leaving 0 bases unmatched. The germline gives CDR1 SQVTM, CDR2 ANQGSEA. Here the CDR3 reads CSVASGQETQYF. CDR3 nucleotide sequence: TGCAGCGTTGCTAGCGGCCAAGAGACCCAGTACTTC.

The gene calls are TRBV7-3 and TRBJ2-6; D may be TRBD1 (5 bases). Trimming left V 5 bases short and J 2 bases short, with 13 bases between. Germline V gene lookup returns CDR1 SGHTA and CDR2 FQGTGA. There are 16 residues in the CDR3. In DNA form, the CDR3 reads TGTGCCAGCAGCCCATCCATAGGGGCTGGGGCCAACGTCCTGACTTTC. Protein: CASSPSIGAGANVLTF. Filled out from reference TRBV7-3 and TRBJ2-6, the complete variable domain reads GAGVSQTPSNKVTEKGKYVELRCDPISGHTALYWYRQSLGQGPEFLIYFQGTGAADDSGLPNDRFFAVRPEGSVSTLKIQRTERGDSAVYLCASSPSIGAGANVLTFGAGSRLTVL.

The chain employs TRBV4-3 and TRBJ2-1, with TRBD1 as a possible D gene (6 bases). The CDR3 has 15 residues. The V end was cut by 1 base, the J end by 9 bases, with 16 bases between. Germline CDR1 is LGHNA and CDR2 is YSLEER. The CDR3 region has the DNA TGCGCCAGCAGCCAAGTACGGGCAGGGGTTGGTGAGCAGTTCTTC. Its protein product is CASSQVRAGVGEQFF.